One and the same sample provided the 8 T cell receptor beta chains below, sequenced in a study of immune cell composition in non-small cell lung cancer. Sequencing used immunoSEQ multiplex PCR; TCRdb keeps in-frame clones, though not all of them. The table lists thousands of clones, more than 75% of them singletons, with roughly 6.9% in the top ten. The sequenced sample was lung tumor tissue. The source is a human donor with non-small cell lung cancer.

The chain couples TRBV5-1 to TRBJ2-3; D may be TRBD2 (6 bases). Germline CDR1 SGHRS, CDR2 YFSETQ. The CDR3 totals 14 residues. Trimming left V 4 bases short and J 4 bases short, with 13 bases between. CDR3 nucleotides: TGCGCCAGCAGCATTTCGGGGGATCCAGATACGCAGTATTTT. Its protein is CASSISGDPDTQYF.

The CDR3 protein is CASSLSQGMSYEQYF. The CDR3 DNA is TGTGCCAGCAGTTTATCGCAGGGGATGTCATACGAGCAGTACTTC. This rearrangement joins TRBV27 to TRBJ2-7, with D possibly being TRBD1 (6 bases). The CDR3 spans 15 residues. Trimming took off 0 bases at V and 4 bases at J, with 13 bases between the two ends. Germline CDR1 is MNHEY and CDR2 is SMNVEV (reference sequence).

The J gene is TRBJ2-6, the V gene TRBV19; 9 nucleotides line up with TRBD1. There are 19 residues in the CDR3. With 5 bases clipped from V and 2 bases from J, the junction kept 13 bases outside the gene matches. The V gene's germline CDR1 is LNHDA and CDR2 SQIVND (reference sequence). The CDR3 region has the DNA TGTGCCAGTAGTGTTAACAGGGGGCGCGAGGGGGCTGGGGCCAACGTCCTGACTTTC. Amino acid sequence: CASSVNRGREGAGANVLTF.

The chain carries TRBV28 and TRBJ2-1; the D gene is possibly TRBD1 (6 bases). V lost 6 bases and J 8 bases, leaving 20 bases between the germline ends. The germline CDR1 and CDR2 sequences are MDHEN and SYDVKM. The CDR3 length is 15 residues. The CDR3 loop reads CASSLGTTSFDEQFF. As DNA, the CDR3 is TGTGCCAGCAGCCTAGGGACAACAAGCTTCGATGAGCAGTTCTTC.

The genes are TRBV7-8 and TRBJ2-6; D may be TRBD1 (5 bases). The CDR3 extends over 15 amino acids. V was cut by 1 base and J by 2 bases, with 6 bases left in between. CDR1 SGHVS and CDR2 FQNEAQ come from the germline V gene. The CDR3 DNA reads as TGTGCCAGCAGCTTAGGGGGCACTGGGGCCAACGTCCTGACTTTC. It yields the protein CASSLGGTGANVLTF. Filled out from reference TRBV7-8 and TRBJ2-6, the complete variable domain reads GAGVSQSPRYKVAKRGQDVALRCDPISGHVSLFWYQQALGQGPEFLTYFQNEAQLDKSGLPSDRFFAERPEGSVSTLKIQRTQQEDSAVYLCASSLGGTGANVLTFGAGSRLTVL.

This rearrangement joins TRBV7-2 to TRBJ1-5; D unclear. The V end was cut by 1 base, the J end by 0 bases, with 7 bases between. This CDR3 has 15 amino acids. Looked up from germline, CDR1 is SGHTA and CDR2 is FQGNSA. The CDR3 DNA reads TGTGCCAGCAGCTTAGTAGAAAATAGCAATCAGCCCCAGCATTTT. Translated, it gives CASSLVENSNQPQHF. Drawing the rest from reference TRBV7-2 and TRBJ1-5, the complete variable domain is GAGVSQSPSNKVTEKGKDVELRCDPISGHTALYWYRQSLGQGLEFLIYFQGNSAPDKSGLPSDRFSAERTGGSVSTLTIQRTQQEDSAVYLCASSLVENSNQPQHFGDGTRLSIL.

J is TRBJ1-2 and V is TRBV19, with 8 bases matching TRBD1. Germline CDR1 is LNHDA and CDR2 is SQIVND (reference sequence). Losses at the gene ends were 6 bases for V and 4 bases for J; bases not matched to a gene: 7. This CDR3 has 14 amino acids. CDR3: CASSHQGAAYGYTF. CDR3 in DNA: TGTGCCAGTAGCCACCAGGGGGCGGCCTATGGCTACACCTTC.

The V and J genes are TRBV7-6 and TRBJ2-2; 12 bases are shared with TRBD2. Per germline, CDR1 SGHVS and CDR2 FNYEAQ. The CDR3 covers 15 residues. V gave up 5 bases and J gave up 5 bases; unmatched junction bases: 3. The CDR3 DNA follows: TGTGCCAGCAGCCGAGGACTAGCGGGAACCGGGGAGCTGTTTTTT. Translating it yields CASSRGLAGTGELFF.